This TCR beta chain was retrieved from a study of blood T cell repertoires in COVID-19. Whole-study context: The United States, Italy and Spain provided the acute and convalescent COVID-19 samples. In each case, the material was cDNA or gDNA derived from T cells, B-cell-depleted T cells, or PBMCs.

Methods used by the authors: Amplifying reference gene primers gave estimates of nucleated cell counts. This table comes from immunoSEQ multiplex PCR, and its TCRdb copy is limited to in-frame clones, with some not included. That table furnishes V, J and clone size, whereas the DNA furnished D and trimming. The sample gives about 36,000 clones, around 85% of which show up once; roughly 18% is in the top ten. The source material was peripheral blood. The clonotype was recovered from a man in his 70s with acute or convalescent COVID-19.

In nucleotides, the CDR3 is TGTGCCAGCAGCCCTAGGGGGACGACTAATGAAAAACTGTTTTTT. Its protein is CASSPRGTTNEKLFF. This chain joins TRBV3-1 (or the pseudogene TRBV3-2) and TRBJ1-4; a possible D gene is TRBD1 (6 bases). Germline-derived CDR1 and CDR2 are LGHDT and YNNKEL (reference sequence). Trimming removed 4 bases at V and 2 bases at J, with 11 bases between. CDR3 size: 15 residues.